The 29 T cell receptor beta chains below come from one sample, sequenced in a study of human T cells and chemical hapten exposure. TCRdb processed the RACE reads anew with MiXCR; each CDR3 protein has one entry. The profile shows some 110,000 distinct CDR3 sequences, nearly 35% of them singletons. Specified time point: patch test 3, about 24 weeks after DPC sensitization. Sample treatment: therapeutic diphenylcyclopropenone sensitization with weekly scalp DPC. The sample consisted of whole blood, taken in connection with sensitization to the hapten diphenylcyclopropenone (DPC). These receptors came from a middle-aged man with alopecia areata. Some clones in this sample may be carry-over from other donors' samples.

In this sample, this clonotype turned up a few times. The J gene is TRBJ2-2, the V gene TRBV27; D tentatively reads TRBD1 or TRBD2 (5 bases each). Trimming removed 5 bases at V and 6 bases at J, with 16 bases between. This CDR3 contains 15 residues. Germline assignment: CDR1 MNHEY and CDR2 SMNVEV (reference sequence). Written as DNA, the CDR3 is TGTGCCAGCAGTCAGCAGGGATTGGGGGCCGGGGAGCTGTTTTTT. Translated: CASSQQGLGAGELFF.

V gene TRBV20-1 combines with J gene TRBJ2-3, with D perhaps TRBD2 (5 bases). Germline CDR1 and CDR2: DFQATT and SNEGSKA (reference sequence). Trimming removed 5 bases from V and 2 bases from J, with 5 bases in between. This CDR3 comprises 11 residues. Here the CDR3 reads CSARDTDTQYF. CDR3 nucleotides: TGCAGTGCTCGGGACACAGATACGCAGTATTTT.

This clonotype was observed many times. The rearrangement links TRBV12-3 or TRBV12-4 to TRBJ1-5; maybe TRBD1 (6 bases). There are 15 residues in the CDR3. V lost 7 bases and J lost 6, with 19 bases in between. The CDR3 nucleotides are TGTGCCAGCACTCTAGGGGGGGGCTATAGTCAGCCCCAGCATTTT. This gives the protein CASTLGGGYSQPQHF.

This chain links TRBV5-1 with TRBJ2-1; 7 bases are a match to TRBD2. J was trimmed by 8 bases and V by 0 bases; bases with no gene match: 8. Per germline, CDR1 SGHRS and CDR2 YFSETQ. CDR3 length: 15 residues. CDR3 DNA: TGCGCCAGCAGCTTGGCTCTAGCGGAGCGGGATGAGCAGTTCTTC. Residues: CASSLALAERDEQFF.

The chain recombines TRBV6-2 or TRBV6-3 with TRBJ2-1; D is unclear. The V gene's germline CDR1 is MNHEY and CDR2 SVGEGT. Trimming shortened V by 6 bases and J by 5 bases, and 5 bases separated the two germline ends. CDR3 length: 11 residues. The CDR3 protein is CASRRDNEQFF. The CDR3 DNA reads as TGTGCCAGCAGACGTGACAATGAGCAGTTCTTC.

The chain carries TRBV12-3 or TRBV12-4 and TRBJ2-3; unclear D gene. V lost 6 bases to trimming and J lost 5 bases, with 27 bases between them. CDR3 length: 18 amino acids. The CDR3 spells CASSLKFSVAPGEDTQYF. DNA of the CDR3: TGTGCCAGCAGCCTCAAGTTCTCGGTGGCCCCTGGGGAAGATACGCAGTATTTT.

This clonotype was detected only a few times. The chain uses TRBV29-1 and TRBJ2-5; tentatively, D is TRBD1 or TRBD2 (7 bases each). The CDR3 totals 12 residues. V lost 7 bases and J lost 5, with 14 bases in between. Germline loops: CDR1 SQVTM, CDR2 ANQGSEA. The CDR3 coding sequence is TGCAGCGGGTACAGGGGAGGGGAGACCCAGTACTTC. Its protein is CSGYRGGETQYF.

The V call is TRBV27, the J call TRBJ1-5, with a tentative D call TRBD1 (6 bases). This CDR3 is 18 amino acids long. CDR1 and CDR2 (germline): MNHEY, SMNVEV (reference sequence). The germline V and J ends were trimmed by 5 bases and 3 bases, with 23 bases remaining between them. CDR3 in amino acids: CASSPTPGTQGNNQPQHF. The CDR3 DNA reads as TGTGCCAGCAGTCCTACTCCGGGGACCCAGGGGAACAATCAGCCCCAGCATTTT.

The rearrangement uses TRBV7-2 and TRBJ2-7; no clear D gene. There are 13 residues in the CDR3. Germline loops: CDR1 SGHTA, CDR2 FQGNSA. Trimming removed 4 bases at V and 4 bases at J, with 11 bases between. The CDR3 here is CASSSVGVYEQYF. CDR3 nucleotides: TGTGCCAGCAGCTCTGTTGGGGTTTACGAGCAGTACTTC. The whole variable domain, remainder taken from reference TRBV7-2 and TRBJ2-7, is GAGVSQSPSNKVTEKGKDVELRCDPISGHTALYWYRQSLGQGLEFLIYFQGNSAPDKSGLPSDRFSAERTGGSVSTLTIQRTQQEDSAVYLCASSSVGVYEQYFGPGTRLTVT.

The genes are TRBV7-2 and TRBJ2-7, with D uncertain. Germline loops: CDR1 SGHTA, CDR2 FQGNSA. The CDR3 is 11 amino acids. V was pared by 3 bases and J by 0 bases, with 0 bases between. DNA for the CDR3: TGTGCCAGCAGCTTCTCCTACGAGCAGTACGTC. It specifies CASSFSYEQYV.

This chain connects TRBV28 to TRBJ2-7; 8 bases line up with TRBD2. Germline CDR1 reads MDHEN; CDR2 reads SYDVKM. The ends lost 5 bases at V and 3 bases at J; junction bases unmatched: 9. The length of the CDR3 is 15 residues. The CDR3 loop is CASSVELAGLYEQYF. In DNA, the CDR3 is TGTGCCAGCAGTGTCGAGCTAGCGGGCCTCTACGAGCAGTACTTC.

The V call is TRBV6-6, the J call TRBJ1-1; the match to TRBD1 covers 7 bases. Germline trimming cut 6 bases from V and 4 bases from J; bases unmatched to any gene: 8. The CDR3 spans 14 residues. Germline loops: CDR1 MNHNY, CDR2 SVGAGI (reference sequence). The DNA of the CDR3 is TGTGCCAGCAGACCTAGAACAGGGGCCACTGAAGCTTTCTTT. As protein: CASRPRTGATEAFF.

The chain links TRBV5-1 to TRBJ1-4; D is unresolved. V was cut by 0 bases and J by 8 bases, with 11 bases left in between. The CDR3 is 14 residues long. Germline V lookup: CDR1 SGHRS, CDR2 YFSETQ. In nucleotides, the CDR3 is TGCGCCAGCAGCTTGGATGGAGGAGACGAAAAACTGTTTTTT. Translation: CASSLDGGDEKLFF.

In its sample, this clonotype was seen a few times. The V call is TRBV29-1, the J call TRBJ1-1, with a weak D call TRBD1 (5 bases). Germline CDR1 reads SQVTM; CDR2 reads ANQGSEA. The CDR3 extends over 13 amino acids. The germline V and J ends were trimmed by 1 base and 5 bases, with 11 bases remaining between them. CDR3 DNA sequence: TGCAGCGTTGAAGTAGGGGCCTGGACTGAAGCTTTCTTT. Protein sequence: CSVEVGAWTEAFF.

The V call is TRBV20-1, the J call TRBJ1-6; no clear D gene. Trimming removed 4 bases from V and 9 bases from J, with 10 bases in between. The germline V gene encodes CDR1 DFQATT and CDR2 SNEGSKA (reference sequence). The CDR3 runs to 12 residues. CDR3 bases: TGCAGTGCTAACTATATTGGTTCACCCCTCCACTTT. Amino acids: CSANYIGSPLHF.

There are a few counts of this clonotype. The chain has TRBV29-1 and TRBJ2-3; the D is unclear. Between the trimmed V and J ends, which lost 3 bases and 0 bases, there was a span of 13 bases. In germline, CDR1 is SQVTM, CDR2 ANQGSEA. CDR3 size: 15 residues. DNA for the CDR3: TGCAGCGTTGACTTATTGGGGTCTAGCACAGATACGCAGTATTTT. As protein: CSVDLLGSSTDTQYF.

The chain is built from TRBV20-1 and TRBJ2-6; D gene uncertain. CDR1 is DFQATT, CDR2 SNEGSKA, per germline (reference sequence). The CDR3 runs to 15 residues. The germline V and J ends were trimmed by 1 base and 4 bases, with 11 bases remaining between them. The CDR3 is CSARAPTRGANVLTF. Here the CDR3 DNA reads TGCAGTGCTAGAGCCCCCACCCGGGGGGCCAACGTCCTGACTTTC.

This chain joins TRBV20-1 and TRBJ2-3; D gene ambiguous. The CDR3 runs 14 residues. The germline V gene encodes CDR1 DFQATT and CDR2 SNEGSKA (reference sequence). The germline V and J ends were trimmed by 4 bases and 2 bases, with 13 bases remaining between them. The CDR3 region is CSAIKDGDTDTQYF. Written as DNA, the CDR3 is TGCAGTGCTATAAAGGACGGAGACACAGATACGCAGTATTTT.

This clonotype turned up a few times. The rearrangement joins TRBV7-9 to TRBJ1-1; TRBD1 aligns across 8 bases. Germline V gene sequence: CDR1 SEHNR, CDR2 FQNEAQ (reference sequence). V trimming: 1 base; J trimming: 5 bases; junction bases outside the gene matches: 6. CDR3 length: 15 residues. The CDR3 loop reads CASSLDQGARTEAFF. For the CDR3, the DNA is TGTGCCAGCAGCTTAGACCAGGGGGCGAGAACTGAAGCTTTCTTT.

This clonotype was picked up a small number of times. V and J are TRBV28 and TRBJ2-7; D is undetermined. Between the trimmed V and J ends, which lost 5 bases and 3 bases, there was a span of 11 bases. Germline CDR1 MDHEN, CDR2 SYDVKM. This CDR3 contains 13 residues. CDR3 sequence reads: CASSPGPIYEQYV. CDR3 DNA: TGTGCCAGCAGTCCTGGACCCATCTACGAGCAGTACGTC.

The chain carries TRBV18 and TRBJ1-2, with D tentatively TRBD1 (5 bases). CDR1 is KGHSH, CDR2 LQKENI, per germline. The germline V and J ends were trimmed by 5 bases and 6 bases, with 13 bases remaining between them. The CDR3 covers 13 residues. CDR3 DNA: TGTGCCAGCTCAACCGGGACCAATCATGGCTACACCTTC. This sequence encodes CASSTGTNHGYTF.

This clonotype was found many times. The junction departs from the called germline gene at one end, perhaps through a read error. The chain links TRBV28 to TRBJ2-7; 7 bases align to TRBD2. CDR1 MDHEN and CDR2 SYDVKM come from the germline V gene. This CDR3 region has 16 residues. The CDR3 sequence: CASGTGGASGRYEQYF. The DNA of the CDR3 is TGCGCGAGTGGAACAGGTGGGGCTAGCGGCCGCTACGAGCAGTACTTC.

The V and J genes are TRBV27 and TRBJ2-3; D might be TRBD1 (6 bases). V lost 6 bases and J lost 3, with 13 bases in between. This CDR3 has 14 amino acids. Germline V gene lookup returns CDR1 MNHEY and CDR2 SMNVEV (reference sequence). CDR3 DNA sequence: TGTGCCAGCAGGGGGGCGGGCGGTACAGATACGCAGTATTTT. Translation: CASRGAGGTDTQYF.

The chain joins TRBV6-2 or TRBV6-3 to TRBJ1-5; D is unclear. With 6 bases removed from V and 11 bases from J, the gap between germline ends came to 17 bases. This CDR3 is 13 amino acids long. Germline V gene sequence: CDR1 MNHEY, CDR2 SVGEGT. CDR3 in amino acids: CASRLLGDLSQHF. Written as DNA, the CDR3 is TGTGCCAGCAGATTGTTAGGAGATCTTTCCCAGCATTTT.

The V call is TRBV25-1, the J call TRBJ2-7; 7 bases line up with TRBD1. CDR1 is MGHDK and CDR2 is SYGVNS in the germline V gene. This CDR3 spans 14 amino acids. V trimming: 3 bases; J trimming: 3 bases; junction bases outside the gene matches: 5. The CDR3: CASSEGQFLYEQYF. CDR3 DNA sequence: TGTGCCAGCAGTGAGGGACAGTTCCTCTACGAGCAGTACTTC.

This chain connects TRBV7-2 to TRBJ2-3; 10 bases fit TRBD2. Germline V gives CDR1 SGHTA, CDR2 FQGNSA. There are 17 residues in the CDR3. V shed 5 bases and J 5 bases; nucleotides not matched to a gene: 13. CDR3 nucleotide sequence: TGTGCCAGCAGCCCTTACCTCCTAGCGGGAGTAGTAGATACGCAGTATTTT. This encodes CASSPYLLAGVVDTQYF.

This chain uses TRBV29-1 with TRBJ1-1, with a weak D call TRBD1 (5 bases). From germline, CDR1 is SQVTM and CDR2 ANQGSEA. This CDR3 is built from 13 residues. The V and J ends lost 4 bases and 5 bases respectively, with 14 bases between them. CDR3 nucleotides: TGCAGCGTTGCGGAATTGGGGGAAACTGAAGCTTTCTTT. This codes for CSVAELGETEAFF.

This clonotype was observed a handful of times. The genes are TRBV29-1 and TRBJ2-1; 13 bases are a match to TRBD2. CDR1 is SQVTM and CDR2 is ANQGSEA in the germline V gene. The CDR3 length is 14 residues. V lost 4 bases to trimming and J lost 7 bases; unmatched junction nucleotides: 4. The CDR3 loop reads CSVATSGRSNEQFF. DNA for the CDR3: TGCAGCGTTGCGACTAGCGGGAGGTCGAATGAGCAGTTCTTC.

The rearrangement joins TRBV20-1 to TRBJ2-1, with unresolved D. The CDR3 has 13 residues. V lost 6 bases to trimming and J lost 0 bases, with 9 bases between them. Germline lookup yields CDR1 DFQATT and CDR2 SNEGSKA (reference sequence). Here the CDR3 DNA reads TGCAGTGCCCCCGAGAGCTCCTACAATGAGCAGTTCTTC. It codes for CSAPESSYNEQFF.